Listed below are T cell receptor beta chains from one sample, sequenced in a study of shared clonotypes between healthy human individuals. Assay: immunoSEQ multiplex PCR; the TCRdb copy retains only in-frame clones and omits some. This table holds roughly 2,000,000 clones, around 93% found once. What was sequenced was naive CD8+ T cells from PBMCs. All receptors derive from a young man in good health. Some clones in this sample may be carry-over from other donors' samples. The CDR3 runs from the conserved cysteine through the conserved F or W. D genes are given only for firm matches. Rows may omit the clone size; those that give it use once, few, many or a size class.

D gene	V gene	J gene	clone size	CDR3 DNA	CDR3 protein
-	TRBV7-2	TRBJ2-2	-	TGTGCCAGCAGCTCGATAGCGGTGGGAGCCCCGGGGTGGACCGGGGAGCTGTTTTTT	CASSSIAVGAPGWTGELFF
-	TRBV29-1	TRBJ1-1	-	TGCAGCGTTGCGACGGGAGAACTTGAAGCTTTCTTT	CSVATGELEAFF
-	TRBV13	TRBJ2-1	-	TGTGCCAGCAGCTTGACGGCAAATGAGCAGTTCTTC	CASSLTANEQFF
-	TRBV19	TRBJ1-2	once	TGTGCCAGTAGTATGATCCCAGGGGCCGTCTACACCTTC	CASSMIPGAVYTF
-	TRBV20-1	TRBJ2-3	-	TGCAGTGCGGCCCCGGGGGATACGCAGTATTTT	CSAAPGDTQYF
TRBD1	TRBV19	TRBJ1-1	-	TGTGCCAGTAGTCCGGCAGACAGGGAGGGCACTGAAGCTTTCTTT	CASSPADREGTEAFF
TRBD1	TRBV4-1	TRBJ1-2	few	TGCGCCAGCAGCCAACCGGGACAGGGGGATGGCTACACCTTC	CASSQPGQGDGYTF
-	TRBV5-1	TRBJ2-7	-	TGCGCCAGCAGCTTGGTGCAGGGAGAAGCAGGGGAGCAGTACTTC	CASSLVQGEAGEQYF
-	TRBV7-6	TRBJ2-3	-	TGTGCCAGCAGCCTCCTAGCGAGGAGGACAGATACGCAGTATTTT	CASSLLARRTDTQYF
TRBD2	TRBV6-5	TRBJ2-1	-	TGTGCCAGCAGTTCGCAGACCGGGACTAGTTCGATCTTC	CASSSQTGTSSIF
-	TRBV4-1	TRBJ2-2	-	TGCGCCAGCAGCCAAGGGGGGGCAGGGAACACCGGGGAGCTGTTTTTT	CASSQGGAGNTGELFF
-	TRBV7-9	TRBJ1-1	-	TGTGCCAGCAGCTTCGCTGACACTGAAGCTTTCTTT	CASSFADTEAFF
-	TRBV29-1	TRBJ1-2	-	TGCAGCGTTGACGCCGGGACCTATGGCTACACCTTC	CSVDAGTYGYTF
-	TRBV19	TRBJ2-1	-	TGTGCCAGTAGTACCGAACCCACAAGGGAGCAGTTCTTC	CASSTEPTREQFF
-	TRBV5-1	TRBJ2-7	-	TGCGCCAGCAGCTTGGGTTTCGGGACGTATAATGACTACGAGCAGTACTTC	CASSLGFGTYNDYEQYF
-	TRBV11-2	TRBJ1-1	-	TGTGCCAGCTCGGAGGCGAGTCGGAACACTGAAGCTTTCTTT	CASSEASRNTEAFF
TRBD2	TRBV5-6	TRBJ2-2	-	TGTGCCAGCAGCTCCCCGGTAGCGGGAGTGAGTACCGGGGAGCTGTTTTTT	CASSSPVAGVSTGELFF
-	TRBV9	TRBJ2-1	once	TGTGCCAGCAGCGTAGAGGCCCTAAACCCGACGGCGAGTAGGCAGTTCTTC	CASSVEALNPTASRQFF
-	TRBV19	TRBJ2-5	-	TGTGCCAGTAGTATACTCCCTCAAGAGACCCAGTACTTC	CASSILPQETQYF
TRBD1	TRBV10-3	TRBJ2-7	-	TGTGCCATCAGCGACGGACAGGGCCACGAGCAGTACTTC	CAISDGQGHEQYF
TRBD2	TRBV10-3	TRBJ2-2	-	TGTGCCATCAGTAGCGGGGAGGTCGGGGAGCTGTTTTTT	CAISSGEVGELFF
-	TRBV7-9	TRBJ1-2	few	TGTGCCAGCAGCTTAGAGGGTCAGGAGTTCTATGGCTACACCTTC	CASSLEGQEFYGYTF
-	TRBV7-6	TRBJ2-2	-	TGTGCCAGCAGCTTAGCGGTTCGGGGGCAGAACACCGGGGAGCTGTTTTTT	CASSLAVRGQNTGELFF
-	TRBV7-9	TRBJ1-4	-	TGTGCCAGCAGCTCGGGAGTACCCATGCCCACAACTAATGAAAAACTGTTTTTT	CASSSGVPMPTTNEKLFF
TRBD2	TRBV27	TRBJ2-1	-	TGTGCCAGCAGTTTGACTAGCGGCCAAAATGAGCAGTTCTTC	CASSLTSGQNEQFF
-	TRBV2	TRBJ2-4	-	TGTGCCAGCAGTGAACGTCCAGGGTGGGACATTCAGTACTTC	CASSERPGWDIQYF
-	TRBV27	TRBJ1-3	-	TGTGCCAGCAGTTTAAGTAGGGGGTCAGGAAACACCATATATTTT	CASSLSRGSGNTIYF
-	TRBV4-2	TRBJ1-1	-	TGTGCCAGCAGCCCACCAATTTTGAGAAGTAACACTGAAGCTTTCTTT	CASSPPILRSNTEAFF
-	TRBV19	TRBJ2-3	-	TGTGCCAGTACCCCTGGAGGTGGAGATACGCAGTATTTT	CASTPGGGDTQYF
-	TRBV10-3	TRBJ2-7	-	TGTGCCATCAGTGGGGTCAGGTCCGATACCTACGAGCAGTACTTC	CAISGVRSDTYEQYF
TRBD1	TRBV25-1	TRBJ2-5	-	TGTGCCAGCAGTGCCGCCGGAGAGGGACAGGGTGAGACCCAGTACTTC	CASSAAGEGQGETQYF
TRBD2	TRBV2	TRBJ2-3	-	TGTGCCTCCTGGGGGGGGAGGGCCTTATCGGGTACAGATACGCAGTATTTT	CASWGGRALSGTDTQYF
TRBD2	TRBV27	TRBJ2-7	few	TGTGCCAGCAGTTTGGGACTAGCGGCATACGAGCAGTACTTC	CASSLGLAAYEQYF
-	TRBV19	TRBJ2-1	-	TGTGCCAGTAGTATAGTTAATAGCCCAACAGCATACAATGAGCAGTTCTTC	CASSIVNSPTAYNEQFF
-	TRBV6-6	TRBJ1-3	-	TGTGCCAGCAGTCCCGGGGCCTCTGGAAACACCATATATTTT	CASSPGASGNTIYF
-	TRBV15	TRBJ2-7	-	TGTGCCACCAGCAGCGCTCTATCCGGGACGGTAAGCTCCTACGAGCAGTACTTC	CATSSALSGTVSSYEQYF
-	TRBV6-5	TRBJ2-1	few	TGTGCCAGCAGTTACGGGCGCAATGAGCAGTTCTTC	CASSYGRNEQFF
-	TRBV29-1	TRBJ2-7	-	TGCAGCGTTTCCGGATTGGACACCGCCCACTCCTACGAGCAGTACTTC	CSVSGLDTAHSYEQYF
TRBD2	TRBV2	TRBJ2-7	-	TGTGCCAGCATCACTATCGGGACTAGCGGGAGCTACGAGCAGTACTTC	CASITIGTSGSYEQYF
-	TRBV6-5	TRBJ2-7	-	TGTGCCAGCAGTTACGGCCCGGGGGCGGGCGAGCAGTACTTC	CASSYGPGAGEQYF
-	TRBV27	TRBJ2-3	-	TGTGCCAGCCGCCAAGCGTTAAGCCCAGATACGCAGTATTTT	CASRQALSPDTQYF
-	TRBV15	TRBJ2-1	-	TGTGCCACCAGCAGGGCCTCCTTCTCCTACAATGAGCAGTTCTTC	CATSRASFSYNEQFF
TRBD1	TRBV9	TRBJ2-7	-	TGTGCCAGCAGCATAACCGGGGGGACAGGGGCCTACGAGCAGTACTTC	CASSITGGTGAYEQYF
-	TRBV28	TRBJ2-7	-	TGTGCCAGCAGTTTATCAGGGGGGGAATACCCCTACGAGCAGTACTTC	CASSLSGGEYPYEQYF
-	TRBV15	TRBJ2-7	-	TGTGCCACCAGCAGAGGACGGGAATTAATAGCCGGGGAGCAGTACTTC	CATSRGRELIAGEQYF
-	TRBV19	TRBJ1-5	-	TGTGCCAGTAGTATAGACGCAGCCGTCTATGGCAATCAGCCCCAGCATTTT	CASSIDAAVYGNQPQHF
TRBD2	TRBV7-2	TRBJ2-7	-	TGTGCCAGCAGCTTATCTGCGGGGGGAAGCTACGAGCAGTACTTC	CASSLSAGGSYEQYF
-	TRBV5-4	TRBJ1-3	-	TGTGCCAGCAGCTTGGCCGGCAGCTCTGGAAACACCATATATTTT	CASSLAGSSGNTIYF
TRBD2	TRBV4-1	TRBJ2-1	-	TGCGCCAGCAGCCATCCTAGGACTAGCGGGACTCGGGAGCAGTTCTTC	CASSHPRTSGTREQFF
TRBD2	TRBV19	TRBJ2-1	once	TGTGCCAGTACTCCCAGCCCTCCGGGACTAAGCTACAATGAGCAGTTCTTC	CASTPSPPGLSYNEQFF
-	TRBV10-1	TRBJ2-5	-	TGCGCCAGCAGGCGCGTTCTACAAGAGACCCAGTACTTC	CASRRVLQETQYF
-	TRBV7-9	TRBJ2-7	-	TGTGCCAGCAGTCGCGCTCCGGGACTGGACTACGAGCAGTACTTC	CASSRAPGLDYEQYF
-	TRBV18	TRBJ2-7	-	TGTGCCAGCTCACCAGCAGCCCACAGCAGCTCCTACGAGCAGTACTTC	CASSPAAHSSSYEQYF
-	TRBV2	TRBJ1-5	-	TGTGCCAGCAAGGGGCCAGATAGCAATCAGCCCCAGCATTTT	CASKGPDSNQPQHF
TRBD1	TRBV19	TRBJ2-7	-	TGTGCCAGGAGAGGGGTAGGACAGGGGACCTACGAGCAGTACTTC	CARRGVGQGTYEQYF
TRBD2	TRBV27	TRBJ2-2	-	TGTGCCAGCAGTTTTCTCCCGTTGGGGATAGCGGGAGAGGACGGGGAGCTGTTTTTT	CASSFLPLGIAGEDGELFF
-	TRBV7-2	TRBJ2-2	-	TGTGCCAGCAGCCCCCGTACTTCCGGGGAGCTGTTTTTT	CASSPRTSGELFF
TRBD1	TRBV11-2	TRBJ2-3	-	TGTGCCAGCAGCTTAAGGACAGGGGTAGATACGCAGTATTTT	CASSLRTGVDTQYF
-	TRBV30	TRBJ1-1	few	TGTGCCTGGAGTTCCGTGAATTTGAGCACTGAAGCTTTCTTT	CAWSSVNLSTEAFF